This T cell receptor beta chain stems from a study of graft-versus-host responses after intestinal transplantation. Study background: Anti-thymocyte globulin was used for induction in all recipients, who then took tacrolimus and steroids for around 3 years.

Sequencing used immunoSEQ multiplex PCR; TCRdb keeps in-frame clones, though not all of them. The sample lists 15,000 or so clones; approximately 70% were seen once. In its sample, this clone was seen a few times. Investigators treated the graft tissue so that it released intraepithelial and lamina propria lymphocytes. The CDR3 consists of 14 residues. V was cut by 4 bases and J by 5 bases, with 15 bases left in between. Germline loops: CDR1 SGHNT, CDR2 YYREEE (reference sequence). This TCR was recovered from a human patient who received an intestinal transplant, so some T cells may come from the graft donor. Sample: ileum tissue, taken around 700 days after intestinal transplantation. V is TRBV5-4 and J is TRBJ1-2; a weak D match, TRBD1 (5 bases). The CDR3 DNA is TGTGCCAGCAGCACCATGGGGGGTTTTTATGGCTACACCTTC. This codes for CASSTMGGFYGYTF. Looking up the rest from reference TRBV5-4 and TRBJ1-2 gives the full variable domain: ETGVTQSPTHLIKTRGQQVTLRCSSQSGHNTVSWYQQALGQGPQFIFQYYREEENGRGNFPPRFSGLQFPNYSSELNVNALELDDSALYLCASSTMGGFYGYTFGSGTRLTVV.